This is a list of T cell receptor beta chains from one sample in a study of cytomegalovirus exposure and HLA in healthy donors. TCRdb keeps only in-frame clones here, not all; method: immunoSEQ multiplex PCR. The top ten hold 10% to 13% of the sample, which has tens of thousands of clones, around 82% seen once. Input material: PBMCs. The origin of the receptors is a woman aged 18-29 years in good health and CMV-seropositive. Each CDR3 is given without its conserved first and last residue. Each record gives: CDR3 protein, V gene, D gene, J gene, clone size. A D gene is named only where the DNA matches it firmly. Rows may omit the clone size; those that give it use once, few, many or a size class.

ASSWDRVNYGYT	TRBV27	TRBD1	TRBJ1-2	NA
ASSLGQGGSSPLH	TRBV5-1	TRBD1	TRBJ1-6	NA
ASSYTGGNYGYT	TRBV6-5	TRBD1	TRBJ1-2	NA
AISTGMVGYEQY	TRBV10-3	NA	TRBJ2-7	NA
ASSNGQGVQPQH	TRBV19	TRBD1	TRBJ1-5	NA
ASSLVQGMGINEQF	TRBV7-2	NA	TRBJ2-1	NA
ASSEAPQDFYEQY	TRBV9	NA	TRBJ2-7	once
ASSEYRGNQPQH	TRBV2	TRBD1	TRBJ1-5	NA
ASSTSTGAGAGANVLT	TRBV7-6	TRBD1	TRBJ2-6	NA
ASSYPGLADYNEQF	TRBV28	TRBD2	TRBJ2-1	NA
ASSELTGTGNTGELF	TRBV25-1	TRBD1	TRBJ2-2	NA
ASSFFLLRTSGSIYNEQF	TRBV28	TRBD2	TRBJ2-1	NA
ASSYLAGDTGELF	TRBV6-5	TRBD2	TRBJ2-2	NA
ASSRDRWEETQY	TRBV5-1	TRBD1	TRBJ2-5	NA
ASSRTGVGNQPQH	TRBV9	TRBD1	TRBJ1-5	NA
ASSLYPNTGELF	TRBV27	NA	TRBJ2-2	NA
ASSPGDSVNEKLF	TRBV18	TRBD1	TRBJ1-4	NA
ASRGTLGADEQY	TRBV25-1	NA	TRBJ2-7	NA
ASSESGQGGYEQY	TRBV10-2	TRBD1	TRBJ2-7	NA
ASSDTYYERY	TRBV2	NA	TRBJ2-7	once
ASSARGTPNTEAF	TRBV7-8	NA	TRBJ1-1	NA
ASSLRDRNEKLF	TRBV5-1	TRBD1	TRBJ1-4	NA
ASGASGRASTDTQY	TRBV9	TRBD2	TRBJ2-3	NA
AWTAQLHGNTIY	TRBV30	NA	TRBJ1-3	NA
ASSTSSGDYYEQY	TRBV19	TRBD2	TRBJ2-7	once
ASSLPGQVASGYT	TRBV28	TRBD1	TRBJ1-2	NA
ASRGTGTNTEAF	TRBV6-5	TRBD1	TRBJ1-1	NA
ASSLWRQINEQF	TRBV27	NA	TRBJ2-1	NA